The source of this T cell receptor beta chain is a study of blood T cell repertoires in COVID-19. Whole-study context: Nucleic acid was either cDNA or gDNA, and it came from T cells, B-cell-depleted T cells, or PBMCs.

Sequencing was performed with immunoSEQ multiplex PCR; in TCRdb, only in-frame clones are kept and a portion is missing. Of roughly 100,000 clones listed, approximately 80% are singletons. V lost 0 bases, J lost 5 bases, and 5 bases lay in between. Germline V gene data show CDR1 as SGDLS and CDR2 as YYNGEE. The CDR3 has 12 amino acids. The TCR comes from a woman aged 65 to 85 with acute or convalescent COVID-19. Input material: peripheral blood. The chain recombines TRBV9 with TRBJ1-2; D is unclear. The CDR3 reads CASSVDRYGYTF. The CDR3, as DNA: TGTGCCAGCAGCGTAGACAGATATGGCTACACCTTC.